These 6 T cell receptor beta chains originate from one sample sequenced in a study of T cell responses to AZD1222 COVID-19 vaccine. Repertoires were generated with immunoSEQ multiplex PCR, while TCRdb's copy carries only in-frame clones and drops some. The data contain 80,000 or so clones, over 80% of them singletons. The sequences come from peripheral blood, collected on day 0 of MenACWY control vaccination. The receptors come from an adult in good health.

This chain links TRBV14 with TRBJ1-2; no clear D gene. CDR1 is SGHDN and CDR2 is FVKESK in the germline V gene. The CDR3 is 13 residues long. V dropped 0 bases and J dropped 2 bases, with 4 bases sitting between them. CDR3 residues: CASSQDLNYGYTF. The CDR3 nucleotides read TGTGCCAGCAGCCAAGATCTCAACTATGGCTACACCTTC. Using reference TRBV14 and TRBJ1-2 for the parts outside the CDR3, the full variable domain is EAGVTQFPSHSVIEKGQTVTLRCDPISGHDNLYWYRRVMGKEIKFLLHFVKESKQDESGMPNNRFLAERTGGTYSTLKVQPAELEDSGVYFCASSQDLNYGYTFGSGTRLTVV.

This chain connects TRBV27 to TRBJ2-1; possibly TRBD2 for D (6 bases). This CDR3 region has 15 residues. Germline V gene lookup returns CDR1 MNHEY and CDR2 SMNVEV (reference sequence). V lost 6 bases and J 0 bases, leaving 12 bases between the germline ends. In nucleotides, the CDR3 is TGTGCCAGCAGCCCCGGGACTCGCTCCTACAATGAGCAGTTCTTC. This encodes CASSPGTRSYNEQFF.

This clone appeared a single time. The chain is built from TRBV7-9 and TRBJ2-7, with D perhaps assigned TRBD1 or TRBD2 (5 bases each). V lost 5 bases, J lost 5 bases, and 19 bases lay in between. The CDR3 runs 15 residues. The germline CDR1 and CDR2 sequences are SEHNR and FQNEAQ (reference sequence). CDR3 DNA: TGTGCCAGCAGCCCCTGGCCCAGAGGGGCTGACGAGCAGTACTTC. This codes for CASSPWPRGADEQYF.

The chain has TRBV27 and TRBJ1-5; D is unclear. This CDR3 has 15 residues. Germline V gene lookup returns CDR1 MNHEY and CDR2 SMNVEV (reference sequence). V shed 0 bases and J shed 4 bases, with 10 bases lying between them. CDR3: CASSLSEQLNQPQHF. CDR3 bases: TGTGCCAGCAGTTTATCGGAACAACTGAATCAGCCCCAGCATTTT.

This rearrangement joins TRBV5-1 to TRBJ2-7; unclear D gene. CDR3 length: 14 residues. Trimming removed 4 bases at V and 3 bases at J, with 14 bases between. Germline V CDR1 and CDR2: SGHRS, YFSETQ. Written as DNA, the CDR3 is TGCGCCAGCAGCCCGGACCCCCAGGTCTACGAGCAGTACTTC. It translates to CASSPDPQVYEQYF.

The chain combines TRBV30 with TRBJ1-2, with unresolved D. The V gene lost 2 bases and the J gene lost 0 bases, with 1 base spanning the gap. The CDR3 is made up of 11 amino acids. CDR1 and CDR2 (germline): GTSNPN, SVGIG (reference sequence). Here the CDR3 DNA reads TGTGCCTGGAGTACTAACTATGGCTACACCTTC. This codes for CAWSTNYGYTF.